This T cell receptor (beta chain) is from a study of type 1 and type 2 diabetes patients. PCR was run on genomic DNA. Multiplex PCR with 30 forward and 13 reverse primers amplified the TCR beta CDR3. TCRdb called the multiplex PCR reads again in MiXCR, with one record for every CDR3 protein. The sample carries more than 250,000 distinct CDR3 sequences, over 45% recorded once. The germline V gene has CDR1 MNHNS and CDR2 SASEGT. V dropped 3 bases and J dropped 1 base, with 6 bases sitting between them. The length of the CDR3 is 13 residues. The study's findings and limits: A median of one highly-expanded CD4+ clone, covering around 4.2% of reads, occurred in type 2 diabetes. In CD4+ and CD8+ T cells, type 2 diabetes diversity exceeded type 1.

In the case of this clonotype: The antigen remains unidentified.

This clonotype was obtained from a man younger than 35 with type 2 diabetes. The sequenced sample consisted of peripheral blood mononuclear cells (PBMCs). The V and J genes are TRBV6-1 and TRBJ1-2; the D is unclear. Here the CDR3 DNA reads TGTGCCAGCAGTGAGGCCTTTAACTATGGCTACACCTTC. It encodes CASSEAFNYGYTF.